This TCR beta chain was recovered during a study of cytomegalovirus exposure and HLA in healthy donors. Overall study findings and caveats: Across HLA loci, a later analysis found differing TCR association rates, with DRB1 most and HLA-C fewest. Presence/absence analyses treated sequencing depth as roughly uniform across donors.

PCR was performed using 60 Vbeta and 13 Jbeta primers. Sequenced by immunoSEQ multiplex PCR; TCRdb stores in-frame clones only, minus some. The table lists 90,000 to 150,000 clones, approximately 69% of them singletons, with 11% in the top ten. The trim removed 0 bases at V and 9 bases at J, leaving 6 bases unmatched. This CDR3 is 14 amino acids long. Germline CDR1 is KGHSH and CDR2 is LQKENI. Participants comprised healthy donors of bone marrow. Worth noting for this clone: No antigen is known for it.

The chain carries TRBV18 and TRBJ2-5, with 8 bases lining up with TRBD1. This TCR was sampled from a woman aged 45-59 years in good health and CMV-seropositive. Sequenced input: PBMCs. The DNA for the CDR3 is TGTGCCAGCTCACCACCGCAGGGGGCTAGGGCCCAGTACTTC. This codes for CASSPPQGARAQYF. The full variable domain, with the rest looked up from reference TRBV18 and TRBJ2-5, is NAGVMQNPRHLVRRRGQEARLRCSPMKGHSHVYWYRQLPEEGLKFMVYLQKENIIDESGMPKERFSAEFPKEGPSILRIQQVVRGDSAAYFCASSPPQGARAQYFGPGTRLLVL.